The 30 T cell receptor beta chains below all came from one sample that was sequenced in a study of blood T cell repertoires in COVID-19. TCRdb's copy holds only in-frame clones and misses some; the assay was immunoSEQ multiplex PCR. The profile shows around 80,000 clones, 70% to 85% of them singletons. The sequenced material came from peripheral blood. All receptors derive from a man over 45 with active or convalescent COVID-19.

This sequence joins TRBV10-3 and TRBJ2-6; 7 nucleotides agree with TRBD1. Germline V lookup: CDR1 ENHRY, CDR2 SYGVKD. V shed 9 bases, J shed 0 bases, and the junction held 8 bases outside the gene matches. The CDR3 contains 16 residues. The CDR3 sequence: CAIPGQSVSGANVLTF. In DNA form, the CDR3 reads TGTGCCATACCGGGACAGTCCGTCTCTGGGGCCAACGTCCTGACTTTC.

The genes are TRBV9 and TRBJ1-2, with a weak D call TRBD1 (5 bases). Germline V lookup: CDR1 SGDLS, CDR2 YYNGEE. V lost 3 bases and J 0 bases, leaving 9 bases between the germline ends. The CDR3 consists of 14 residues. CDR3 nucleotides: TGTGCCAGCAGCGGGGGGAGGGCTAACTATGGCTACACCTTC. Protein: CASSGGRANYGYTF. Using reference TRBV9 and TRBJ1-2 for the parts outside the CDR3, the full variable domain is DSGVTQTPKHLITATGQRVTLRCSPRSGDLSVYWYQQSLDQGLQFLIQYYNGEERAKGNILERFSAQQFPDLHSELNLSSLELGDSALYFCASSGGRANYGYTFGSGTRLTVV.

The chain is built from TRBV5-1 and TRBJ1-2, with 8 bases that match TRBD1. Germline CDR1 reads SGHRS; CDR2 reads YFSETQ. The V segment lost 0 bases and the J segment 13 bases; nucleotides outside the gene matches: 8. This CDR3 region has 13 residues. The CDR3 sequence is CASSLEMDRVVTF. In nucleotides, the CDR3 is TGCGCCAGCAGCTTGGAAATGGACAGGGTTGTCACCTTC.

In its sample, this clone was seen many times. The chain carries TRBV3-1 (or the pseudogene TRBV3-2) and TRBJ2-5, with D perhaps TRBD2 (7 bases). The CDR3 totals 17 residues. The germline V gene has CDR1 LGHDT and CDR2 YNNKEL (reference sequence). The V end lost 1 base, the J end lost 5 bases, and 20 bases lay between the germline ends. The CDR3, as DNA: TGTGCCAGCAGCCAAGCAACCCTAGGGGGGGTAGTGGAGACCCAGTACTTC. Translation: CASSQATLGGVVETQYF.

The chain recombines TRBV14 with TRBJ1-1, with 7 bases aligning to TRBD1. Germline CDR1 SGHDN, CDR2 FVKESK. This CDR3 is 17 amino acids long. The V segment lost 1 base and the J segment 0 bases; nucleotides outside the gene matches: 8. In DNA form, the CDR3 reads TGTGCCAGCAGCCAAGCCCGGGACAGCTTGATGAACACTGAAGCTTTCTTT. Its translation: CASSQARDSLMNTEAFF.

This clone has just a few counts. V gene TRBV7-8 combines with J gene TRBJ1-6, with D possibly matching TRBD1 (5 bases). CDR1 is SGHVS and CDR2 is FQNEAQ in the germline V gene. This CDR3 has 14 amino acids. Trimming removed 1 base from V and 15 bases from J, with 16 bases in between. The CDR3 bases are TGTGCCAGCAGCTTAGAAGTGGGGCGGAATCTCCTCCACTTT. Protein: CASSLEVGRNLLHF.

The chain employs TRBV2 and TRBJ2-7; 8 bases agree with TRBD1. The germline gives CDR1 SNHLY, CDR2 FYNNEI. With V trimmed by 7 bases and J by 3 bases, 8 bases remained unmatched. The CDR3 loop spans 14 amino acids. The CDR3: CASTPGQGNYEQYF. Here the CDR3 DNA reads TGTGCCAGCACCCCCGGACAGGGAAACTACGAGCAGTACTTC.

The chain is built from TRBV5-4 and TRBJ2-1, with 8 bases matching TRBD1. The V and J ends lost 4 bases and 0 bases, in that order; junction bases with no gene match: 6. Germline CDR1 reads SGHNT; CDR2 reads YYREEE (reference sequence). The CDR3 is 16 amino acids. CDR3 DNA sequence: TGTGCCAGCAGCGCCCACAGGGGGAGCTCCTACAATGAGCAGTTCTTC. Amino acids: CASSAHRGSSYNEQFF.

This clone has only a few counts. The CDR3 nucleotides are TGTGCCAGCAGTGAAAGGTCAGGGGGCGGCAATCAGCCCCAGCATTTT. This sequence encodes CASSERSGGGNQPQHF. The chain joins TRBV2 to TRBJ1-5; 8 bases fit TRBD1. The germline V gene has CDR1 SNHLY and CDR2 FYNNEI. The CDR3 has 16 amino acids. The junction had 5 bases not matched to a gene; V was cut back by 2 bases and J by 2 bases.

The V gene is TRBV27, the J gene TRBJ1-6, with unresolved D. This CDR3 region has 16 residues. Per the germline V gene, CDR1 is MNHEY and CDR2 is SMNVEV (reference sequence). V was trimmed by 4 bases and J by 1 base, leaving 11 bases between them. This chain's CDR3 is CASSSQSGSYNSPLHF. The CDR3 bases are TGTGCCAGCAGTTCGCAGTCCGGGTCCTATAATTCACCCCTCCACTTT.

The gene calls are TRBV15 and TRBJ1-5; 9 bases line up with TRBD1. V trimming: 6 bases; J trimming: 4 bases; junction bases outside the gene matches: 10. From germline, CDR1 is LNHNV and CDR2 YYDKDF (reference sequence). CDR3 length equals 16 residues. As DNA, the CDR3 is TGTGCCACCAGTAAAGAACAGGGGGCGCGGAATCAGCCCCAGCATTTT. It encodes CATSKEQGARNQPQHF.

This clone is a singleton in its sample. The genes are TRBV19 and TRBJ1-5; 8 nucleotides line up with TRBD1. The CDR3 runs to 16 residues. Germline V CDR1 and CDR2: LNHDA, SQIVND (reference sequence). The J segment lost 2 bases and the V segment lost 1 base, leaving 4 bases of the junction unmatched. The CDR3 nucleotides read TGTGCCAGTAGTATAGCCGAGACAGGGGGCAATCAGCCCCAGCATTTT. It specifies CASSIAETGGNQPQHF. The whole variable domain, remainder taken from reference TRBV19 and TRBJ1-5, is DGGITQSPKYLFRKEGQNVTLSCEQNLNHDAMYWYRQDPGQGLRLIYYSQIVNDFQKGDIAEGYSVSREKKESFPLTVTSAQKNPTAFYLCASSIAETGGNQPQHFGDGTRLSIL.

The chain recombines TRBV30 with TRBJ1-2, with D possibly TRBD1 on 6 matching bases. V was pared by 2 bases and J by 3 bases, with 10 bases between. Germline CDR1 is GTSNPN and CDR2 is SVGIG (reference sequence). The CDR3 covers 13 residues. CDR3 DNA: TGTGCCTGGAGTATGGACAGCGACTATGGCTACACCTTC. Its protein product is CAWSMDSDYGYTF.

The CDR3 here is CASSWDGQGFGYTF. DNA for the CDR3: TGTGCCAGTAGTTGGGATGGGCAGGGGTTTGGCTACACCTTC. The chain recombines TRBV19 with TRBJ1-2; D might be TRBD1 (6 bases). This CDR3 is built from 14 residues. V lost 5 bases and J lost 7, with 17 bases in between. CDR1 and CDR2 (germline): LNHDA, SQIVND (reference sequence). The entire variable domain, with the rest obtained from reference TRBV19 and TRBJ1-2, is as follows: DGGITQSPKYLFRKEGQNVTLSCEQNLNHDAMYWYRQDPGQGLRLIYYSQIVNDFQKGDIAEGYSVSREKKESFPLTVTSAQKNPTAFYLCASSWDGQGFGYTFGSGTRLTVV.

This rearrangement joins TRBV7-9 to TRBJ2-7; 7 bases fit TRBD1. CDR1 SEHNR and CDR2 FQNEAQ come from the germline V gene (reference sequence). V lost 4 bases and J lost 4; bases outside the gene matches: 4. The CDR3 spans 13 residues. The CDR3 region is CASSSTGEYEQYF. CDR3 coding DNA: TGTGCCAGCAGCTCTACAGGGGAATACGAGCAGTACTTC.

The V call is TRBV24-1, the J call TRBJ1-2; tentative D call: TRBD1 (6 bases). Germline V gene lookup returns CDR1 KGHDR and CDR2 SFDVKD. Trimming left V 1 base short and J 6 bases short, with 11 bases between. CDR3 size: 14 residues. CDR3 nucleotide sequence: TGTGCCACCAGTGATTTACCAGGGGAAGATGGCTACACCTTC. Its translation is CATSDLPGEDGYTF.

The chain links TRBV5-4 to TRBJ2-2, with TRBD2 matching 16 bases. With 4 bases clipped from V and 2 bases from J, the junction kept 5 bases outside the gene matches. This CDR3 is built from 18 residues. Germline CDR1 reads SGHNT; CDR2 reads YYREEE (reference sequence). CDR3 region: CASSVGLAGGYNTGELFF. The CDR3 DNA follows: TGTGCCAGCAGCGTGGGACTAGCGGGGGGGTACAACACCGGGGAGCTGTTTTTT.

This rearrangement joins TRBV7-8 to TRBJ1-2, with TRBD1 matching 7 bases. Losses at the gene ends were 5 bases for V and 0 bases for J; bases not matched to a gene: 9. Germline lookup yields CDR1 SGHVS and CDR2 FQNEAQ. The length of the CDR3 is 16 residues. Here the CDR3 reads CASSPRTGLTNYGYTF. For the CDR3, the DNA is TGTGCCAGCAGCCCCAGGACAGGACTAACTAACTATGGCTACACCTTC.

The genes are TRBV2 and TRBJ2-2, with 7 nucleotides matching TRBD2. This CDR3 is 15 amino acids long. CDR1 SNHLY and CDR2 FYNNEI come from the germline V gene. The V gene end was trimmed by 4 bases and the J gene end by 3 bases; junction bases not matched to a gene: 5. The CDR3 protein is CASSAAGPYTGELFF. CDR3 DNA: TGTGCCAGCAGTGCAGCGGGGCCCTACACCGGGGAGCTGTTTTTT.

The V gene is TRBV5-1, the J gene TRBJ1-2, with D possibly matching TRBD1 (5 bases). The germline V and J ends were trimmed by 1 base and 8 bases, with 24 bases remaining between them. CDR3 length: 17 amino acids. CDR1 is SGHRS, CDR2 YFSETQ, per germline. The CDR3 bases are TGCGCCAGCAGCTTGCAGGGCAGTCATAACTATGGTGTCGGCTACACCTTC. This sequence encodes CASSLQGSHNYGVGYTF.

CDR3 residues: CASSEHFSGNTIYF. The CDR3 DNA follows: TGTGCCAGCAGTGAGCACTTCTCTGGAAACACCATATATTTT. The V call is TRBV6-1, the J call TRBJ1-3, with D hard to call. The V gene lost 3 bases and the J gene lost 0 bases, with 6 bases spanning the gap. Germline V gives CDR1 MNHNS, CDR2 SASEGT. CDR3 size: 14 residues.

The J gene is TRBJ2-7, the V gene TRBV10-3; 7 nucleotides match TRBD1. The germline CDR1 and CDR2 sequences are ENHRY and SYGVKD. This CDR3 comprises 14 residues. J lost 2 bases, V lost 2 bases, and 3 bases had no gene match. Here the CDR3 reads CAISENRGTYEQYF. The DNA for the CDR3 is TGTGCCATCAGTGAGAACAGGGGAACCTACGAGCAGTACTTC.

J is TRBJ2-2 and V is TRBV19, with 7 positions matching TRBD1. With 8 bases clipped from V and 2 bases from J, the junction kept 5 bases outside the gene matches. Germline V gene data show CDR1 as LNHDA and CDR2 as SQIVND (reference sequence). The CDR3 contains 14 residues. The CDR3 loop is CASHRDRNTGELFF. The DNA for the CDR3 is TGTGCCAGTCATCGGGACAGAAACACCGGGGAGCTGTTTTTT.

This chain connects TRBV19 to TRBJ2-1, with TRBD2 matching over 11 bases. Germline V gene lookup returns CDR1 LNHDA and CDR2 SQIVND (reference sequence). V gave up 3 bases and J gave up 10 bases; unmatched junction bases: 11. CDR3 size: 16 residues. CDR3 in DNA: TGTGCCAGTAGTATCTTGACTAGCGGGGTACGGAAAGAGCAGTTCTTC. Its protein is CASSILTSGVRKEQFF.

The chain employs TRBV4-3 and TRBJ2-2; possible D gene TRBD1, 5 bases. With 1 base removed from V and 5 bases from J, the gap between germline ends came to 11 bases. The CDR3 runs to 15 residues. Germline V CDR1 and CDR2: LGHNA, YSLEER. The CDR3 region has the DNA TGCGCCAGCAGCCAAGGAGACAGAGAAACCGGGGAGCTGTTTTTT. This gives the protein CASSQGDRETGELFF.

DNA for the CDR3: TGCGCCAGCAGCTTGGGTGAAGGGGGCCCCCTCCACTTT. Protein: CASSLGEGGPLHF. This chain connects TRBV5-1 to TRBJ1-6; 7 positions agree with TRBD1. The V gene end was trimmed by 0 bases and the J gene end by 13 bases; junction bases not matched to a gene: 4. Germline assignment: CDR1 SGHRS and CDR2 YFSETQ. This CDR3 has 13 residues.

The genes are TRBV5-1 and TRBJ2-2; D perhaps matches TRBD2 (6 bases). V was cut by 4 bases and J by 2 bases, with 12 bases left in between. The CDR3 loop spans 15 amino acids. Per germline, CDR1 SGHRS and CDR2 YFSETQ. The CDR3 loop reads CASSPGTVNTGELFF. Written as DNA, the CDR3 is TGCGCCAGCAGCCCCGGGACTGTAAACACCGGGGAGCTGTTTTTT.

This chain connects TRBV11-3 to TRBJ2-1; 10 positions match TRBD2. The CDR3 extends over 17 amino acids. J gave up 5 bases and V 4 bases, and 11 bases lay outside the gene matches. The germline V gene encodes CDR1 SGHNT and CDR2 YENEEA. The CDR3 loop is CASSSARRSGGDNEQFF. The CDR3 DNA sequence: TGTGCCAGCAGCTCCGCTCGGCGGAGCGGGGGGGACAATGAGCAGTTCTTC.

The CDR3 DNA sequence: TGTGCTAGTGGTCCCGGGACAGGGTCGACCGGGGAGCTGTTTTTT. This gives the protein CASGPGTGSTGELFF. This chain links TRBV12-5 with TRBJ2-2; 9 bases line up with TRBD1. There are 15 residues in the CDR3. V was clipped by 5 bases and J by 5 bases; unmatched bases: 6. The germline gives CDR1 LGHNT, CDR2 FRNRAP.

The chain links TRBV14 to TRBJ2-1, with TRBD2 matching over 9 bases. Germline CDR1 SGHDN, CDR2 FVKESK. The length of the CDR3 is 15 residues. Losses at the gene ends were 4 bases for V and 10 bases for J; bases not matched to a gene: 11. The CDR3 protein is CASSRPAGGAEEQFF. CDR3 nucleotide sequence: TGTGCCAGCAGCCGTCCGGCGGGGGGGGCGGAAGAGCAGTTCTTC.